This is a list of T cell receptor beta chains from one sample in a study of T cell repertoires in cytomegalovirus infection. TCRdb ran MiXCR on the reads and lists one entry per CDR3 protein. Of around 490,000 distinct CDR3 sequences listed, about 26% were seen once; the top ten hold 13%. Sequencing was done on a sample of PBMCs. These receptors came from a human donor in good health (CMV status not recorded). Some clones in this sample may be carry-over from other donors' samples. CDR3s include the opening cysteine and the closing phenylalanine or tryptophan. Fields, in order: J gene, D gene, CDR3 length, clone size, V gene, CDR3 DNA, CDR3 protein. D genes are given only for firm matches. Clone size is stated in some rows and not others, as once, few, many or a class when expanded.

>TRBJ1-2|-|16|-|TRBV5-4
TGTGCCAGCAGCTTGGCCAATCGGGCAGGGAGTTATGGCTACACCTTC
CASSLANRAGSYGYTF
>TRBJ2-7|-|17|few|TRBV6-2/TRBV6-3
TGTGCCAGCAGTTACCTCCTGGGCATGGGAGAGTCCTACGAGCAGTACTTC
CASSYLLGMGESYEQYF
>TRBJ2-1|-|13|few|TRBV28
TGTGCCAGCATCCCAGAGTTCTACAATGAGCAGTTCTTC
CASIPEFYNEQFF
>TRBJ2-4|-|17|many|TRBV6-1
TGTGCCAGCAGTGAAGCGCTCGGACAACTAGCCAAAAACATTCAGTACTTC
CASSEALGQLAKNIQYF
>TRBJ2-2|-|14|many|TRBV12-3/TRBV12-4
TGTGCCAGCAGCTCAGGGAGAGAGTCCGGGGAGCTGTTTTTT
CASSSGRESGELFF
>TRBJ2-7|-|15|-|TRBV5-6
TGTGCCAGCAGCTCAGAAACCAGGGGCTTCTACGAGCAGTACTTC
CASSSETRGFYEQYF
>TRBJ1-1|-|16|few|TRBV25-1
TGTGCCAGCAGTGTACTCCTACAGGGCATGAACACTGAAGCTTTCTTT
CASSVLLQGMNTEAFF
>TRBJ2-1|TRBD2|18|many|TRBV7-6
TGTGCCAGCAGCTTAGTGTCGGGAGCGGGGCGTCCGGCTAGTGAGCAGTTCTTC
CASSLVSGAGRPASEQFF
>TRBJ1-1|-|16|-|TRBV6-2/TRBV6-3
TGTGCCAGCAGTTCTGGGGGCCGTTGGGGGGCGGCTGAAGCTTTCTTT
CASSSGGRWGAAEAFF
>TRBJ1-2|-|14|few|TRBV7-2
TGTGCCAGCAGCCCCGAGGGACGGGGATATGGCTACACCTTC
CASSPEGRGYGYTF
>TRBJ2-7|TRBD2|13|few|TRBV7-8
TGTGCCAGCAGCCTCAGGGAGGGCTACGAGCAGTACTTC
CASSLREGYEQYF
>TRBJ1-2|-|13|-|TRBV7-6
TGTGCCAGCAGCTTAGACGGGCTTCATGGCTACACCTTC
CASSLDGLHGYTF